A selection of T cell receptor beta chains follows, all from one sample in a study of T cells expressing NK-cell markers. TCRdb reprocessed the 5' RACE reads and keeps a single row for each CDR3 protein, giving no DNA. The sample has 350,000 to 500,000 distinct CDR3 sequences, and its top ten clones hold about 7.3%. The sequenced material came from blood T cells: a sorted CD56 or NKG2C T cell subset, CD4+ or CD8+ T cells, or bulk PBMC T cells (not recorded which). These receptors were taken from a woman aged 18-70 years in good health. CDR3s include the opening cysteine and the closing phenylalanine or tryptophan.

v_gene: TRBV18; j_gene: TRBJ1-1; CDR3aa: CASSTTGTGLAMNTEAFF
v_gene: TRBV10-3; j_gene: TRBJ2-5; CDR3aa: CATSWTGEETQYF
v_gene: TRBV12-3/TRBV12-4; j_gene: TRBJ1-1; CDR3aa: CASTNLQGQGNTEAFF
v_gene: TRBV6-1; j_gene: TRBJ2-5; CDR3aa: CASSPGHDQETQYF
v_gene: TRBV12-3/TRBV12-4; j_gene: TRBJ2-1; CDR3aa: CASSFRFGGMNDNEQFF
v_gene: TRBV7-8; j_gene: TRBJ2-1; CDR3aa: CASSLKPPYNEQFF
v_gene: TRBV9; j_gene: TRBJ1-3; CDR3aa: CASSLVPSASAGNTIYF
v_gene: TRBV7-6; j_gene: TRBJ1-1; CDR3aa: CASSLAEEGGTEAFF
v_gene: TRBV5-1; j_gene: TRBJ1-1; CDR3aa: CASSLVGDTEAFF
v_gene: TRBV5-4; j_gene: TRBJ2-7; CDR3aa: CASSSRDRGYEQYF
v_gene: TRBV9; j_gene: TRBJ2-1; CDR3aa: CASSVALAGNEQFF
v_gene: TRBV3-1; j_gene: TRBJ2-7; CDR3aa: CASSRTGFEKDDRDF
v_gene: TRBV5-1; j_gene: TRBJ1-5; CDR3aa: CASSQTPQPSNQPQHF
v_gene: TRBV4-2; j_gene: TRBJ2-7; CDR3aa: CASSPGTGSYEQYF
v_gene: TRBV4-3; j_gene: TRBJ1-4; CDR3aa: CASSQDWVNEKLFF
v_gene: TRBV9; j_gene: TRBJ2-3; CDR3aa: CASSVGGLAADTQYF